This T cell receptor (beta chain) was found in a study of OX40 agonist ivuxolimab in advanced cancers. Study-wide context: A history of anti-PD-1, anti-PD-L1 or anti-CTLA-4 therapy was acceptable, and 40% had some.

Regarding the study as a whole: Clonal expansion by week 6 occurred in CD4+ and CD8+ blood T cells (at 0.1 to 3.0 mg/kg).

Method: immunoSEQ multiplex PCR; TCRdb's copy keeps in-frame clones and lacks some. The sample shows roughly 67,000 clones, 90% to 95% of them seen only once. Deletions cut 0 bases from V and 6 bases from J, with 14 bases between. CDR1 and CDR2 (germline): MNHEY, SVGAGI. CDR3 length: 15 amino acids. Points on this clone: Antigen: not known.

The specimen comprised CD4+ or CD8+ T cells sorted from blood, sampled in a trial of the OX40 agonist ivuxolimab. The clonotype originates from an adult with an advanced solid tumor such as melanoma, head and neck, liver or kidney cancer. This chain joins TRBV6-5 and TRBJ1-2, with D maybe TRBD1 (5 bases). The CDR3 nucleotides read TGTGCCAGCAGTTACTCGGAGGGGCGGATGAATGGCTACACCTTC. Translating it yields CASSYSEGRMNGYTF.